Listed here are 12 T cell receptor beta chains from one sample, sequenced in a study of spatial heterogeneity in lung cancer. Each CDR3 protein is one row after TCRdb ran MiXCR on the 5' RACE reads. This table has several thousand distinct CDR3 sequences, under 5% appearing once. Study outcomes and limitations: In tumors, expanded intratumoral alpha and beta TCR counts tracked mutation counts.

No antigen has been assigned to these receptors. The time point is: sample taken at primary tumor resection. This specimen was lung tumor tissue, taken at surgery. These receptors all come from a male donor with early-stage non-small cell lung cancer.

This clonotype was counted at least ten times. Since the library was made to target alpha chains, this beta chain is a stray read and its abundance is not meaningful. The chain uses TRBV12-3 or TRBV12-4 and TRBJ2-7; D unclear. The length of the CDR3 is 15 residues. V was clipped by 5 bases and J by 3 bases, with 17 bases between them. The CDR3 reads CASSPTALLVYEQYF. The CDR3 nucleotides are TGTGCCAGCAGTCCCACAGCCTTACTCGTCTACGAGCAGTACTTC.

This clonotype was observed at least ten times. As an off-target read in a library built for alpha chains, this beta chain has a frequency of little significance. The genes are TRBV5-1 and TRBJ1-5; perhaps TRBD1 as D (6 bases). The CDR3 spans 13 residues. The V end was cut by 0 bases, the J end by 5 bases, with 6 bases between. Germline V gene data show CDR1 as SGHRS and CDR2 as YFSETQ. CDR3 bases: TGCGCCAGCAGCTTGGGGACAGATCAGCCCCAGCATTTT. It yields the protein CASSLGTDQPQHF.

The table lists this clonotype with many counts. This beta chain was picked up by a library intended for alpha chains and is off target, so its count carries little meaning. The chain recombines TRBV6-6 with TRBJ2-6; D possibly corresponds to TRBD1 (7 bases). CDR3 size: 18 residues. Germline CDR1 MNHNY, CDR2 SVGAGI (reference sequence). Trimming removed 6 bases from V and 4 bases from J, with 22 bases in between. In nucleotides, the CDR3 is TGTGCCAGCAGCAGGGACAGTTTGGTACTAGCCGGGGCCAACGTCCTGACTTTC. Translating it yields CASSRDSLVLAGANVLTF.

This clonotype was counted ten times or more. This beta chain lies outside the target of a library built for alpha chains; its clone size means little. The chain employs TRBV6-1 and TRBJ1-3; no firm D call. This CDR3 is 13 amino acids long. Trimming pared 7 bases from V and 8 bases from J, leaving 15 bases between. Germline loops: CDR1 MNHNS, CDR2 SASEGT. The CDR3 region has the DNA TGTGCCAGCACCCTGGGATTGCTGGACACCATATATTTT. Protein product: CASTLGLLDTIYF.

Within the sample, this clonotype is medium-sized. A library made for alpha chains picked up this beta chain off target, so its size means little. The rearrangement links TRBV27 to TRBJ1-5; D uncertain. The CDR3 covers 13 residues. V lost 3 bases, J lost 4 bases, and 7 bases lay in between. Germline V gene data show CDR1 as MNHEY and CDR2 as SMNVEV (reference sequence). CDR3 sequence (DNA): TGTGCCAGCAGTTTGGGCAGGAATCAGCCCCAGCATTTT. Protein: CASSLGRNQPQHF.

This clonotype has at least ten counts. This beta chain is off target for a library built for alpha chains, so its abundance means little. The V gene is TRBV18, the J gene TRBJ1-1; D unclear. The CDR3 has 13 amino acids. Trimming cost V 3 bases and J 3 bases, with 8 bases left between them. Germline values: CDR1 KGHSH, CDR2 LQKENI. In nucleotides, the CDR3 is TGTGCCAGCTCACCTACAGTTGACACTGAAGCTTTCTTT. Protein: CASSPTVDTEAFF.

In its sample, this clonotype was seen many times. Found in a library prepared for alpha chains, this beta chain is an off-target read, and its abundance has little meaning. V usage is TRBV20-1 and J usage is TRBJ2-1, with 9 bases matching TRBD2. Trimming took 3 bases from V and 4 from J; bases not matched to a gene: 10. Germline V gene data show CDR1 as DFQATT and CDR2 as SNEGSKA (reference sequence). The CDR3 totals 16 residues. The CDR3 DNA follows: TGCAGTGCTAGGGACTCGGGTAGCGGGAGATACAATGAGCAGTTCTTC. Encoded protein: CSARDSGSGRYNEQFF.

Many counts were recorded for this clonotype. The library was designed around alpha chains, so this beta chain is a stray read whose abundance carries little weight. This chain links TRBV6-5 with TRBJ1-6; D remains unclear. The germline CDR1 and CDR2 sequences are MNHEY and SVGAGI. Trimming stripped 0 bases from V and 9 bases from J, with 12 bases between. The CDR3 sequence is 15 residues long. This CDR3 is CASSYSPGTSSPLHF. The CDR3 coding sequence is TGTGCCAGCAGTTACTCGCCGGGAACTAGTTCACCCCTCCACTTT.

This clonotype was observed a handful of times. This beta chain was picked up by a library intended for alpha chains and is off target, so its count carries little meaning. The V call is TRBV5-6, the J call TRBJ2-5, with D unclear. The CDR3 has 12 residues. Trimming left V 2 bases short and J 4 bases short, with 6 bases between. Germline lookup yields CDR1 SGHDT and CDR2 YYEEEE. CDR3 residues: CASSFPRETQYF. DNA for the CDR3: TGTGCCAGCAGCTTTCCCCGAGAGACCCAGTACTTC. Variable domain in full (rest from reference TRBV5-6 and TRBJ2-5): DAGVTQSPTHLIKTRGQQVTLRCSPKSGHDTVSWYQQALGQGPQFIFQYYEEEERQRGNFPDRFSGHQFPNYSSELNVNALLLGDSALYLCASSFPRETQYFGPGTRLLVL.

This clonotype was picked up many times. The size of this beta chain means little, since it is a stray read in a library made for alpha chains. This chain links TRBV6-2 or TRBV6-3 with TRBJ2-2; TRBD1 aligns across 7 bases. There are 14 residues in the CDR3. V shed 6 bases, J shed 3 bases, and the junction held 4 bases outside the gene matches. Germline V gene sequence: CDR1 MNHEY, CDR2 SVGEGT. In DNA form, the CDR3 reads TGTGCCAGCAGAGTTACAGGGGACACCGGGGAGCTGTTTTTT. This sequence encodes CASRVTGDTGELFF.

Comment on this clonotype: This beta chain is off target for a library built for alpha chains, so its abundance means little. The CDR3 DNA reads TGTGCCAGCAGCTTGTTAGGGGAAAACATTCAGTACTTC. The encoded protein is CASSLLGENIQYF. The gene calls are TRBV5-5 and TRBJ2-4; tentative D call: TRBD1 (5 bases). Trimming removed 1 base at V and 5 bases at J, with 7 bases between. CDR1 is SGHKS and CDR2 is YYEKEE in the germline V gene (reference sequence). The CDR3 has 13 amino acids.

As for this clonotype: This beta chain is an off-target read within a library intended for alpha chains, so its frequency means little. The chain carries TRBV13 and TRBJ2-5; D is unresolved. The ends were cut back, 3 bases at V and 1 base at J, with 9 bases in the middle. This CDR3 comprises 14 residues. Germline V CDR1 and CDR2: PRHDT, FYEKMQ (reference sequence). The CDR3 reads CASSFGLLQETQYF. DNA for the CDR3: TGTGCCAGCAGCTTTGGGCTGCTCCAAGAGACCCAGTACTTC.